Listed below are T cell receptor beta chains from one sample, sequenced in a study of blood T cell repertoires in COVID-19. Clones were read by immunoSEQ multiplex PCR, and TCRdb kept only the in-frame ones, dropping some. This sample has about 250,000 clones, with about 84% found just once. The sequenced sample consisted of peripheral blood. Receptors were obtained from a woman aged 80 or older with acute or convalescent COVID-19. CDR3s include the opening cysteine and the closing phenylalanine or tryptophan. D genes are given only for firm matches. Clone size is stated in some rows and not others, as once, few, many or a class when expanded.

>TRBJ2-7|TRBV25-1|.|.
TGTGCCAGCAGTGAGCTCCAGACAGGGAGGTACGAGCAGTACTTC
CASSELQTGRYEQYF
>TRBJ2-5|TRBV10-3|TRBD1|.
TGTGCCATCAGTTACCGGGACAGGGGCCAAGAGACCCAGTACTTC
CAISYRDRGQETQYF
>TRBJ1-5|TRBV6-6|.|.
TGTGCCAGCAGTTACTCGGGCAGGGTTAGCAATCAGCCCCAGCATTTT
CASSYSGRVSNQPQHF
>TRBJ2-1|TRBV14|TRBD2|.
TGTGCCAGCAGCCAAGATGCGGGGGGGTACAATGAGCAGTTCTTC
CASSQDAGGYNEQFF
>TRBJ2-1|TRBV6-2/TRBV6-3|TRBD2|once
TGTGCCAGCAGTTCTAGCGGGGGGACCTACAATGAGCAGTTCTTC
CASSSSGGTYNEQFF
>TRBJ2-1|TRBV11-3|.|.
TGTGCCAGCAGCTCAGACCCCGGGAAGGGGGTTGAGCAGTTCTTC
CASSSDPGKGVEQFF
>TRBJ1-6|TRBV18|.|.
TGTGCCAGCTCACGCGCTGGTAATTCACCCCTCCACTTT
CASSRAGNSPLHF
>TRBJ1-3|TRBV3-1/TRBV3-2|.|.
TGTGCCAGCAGCCAAGCCGGGAGTAGGTTTGGAAACACCATATATTTT
CASSQAGSRFGNTIYF
>TRBJ1-1|TRBV14|TRBD1|few
TGTGCCAGCAGCCAGACAGGGGGCACTGAAGCTTTCTTT
CASSQTGGTEAFF
>TRBJ2-7|TRBV18|.|.
TGTGCCAGCTCACCAACGACAGGATCCTACGAGCAGTACTTC
CASSPTTGSYEQYF
>TRBJ1-2|TRBV25-1|.|many
TGTGCCAGCAGTGAACAGGGGTTCTGGGGCTACACCTTC
CASSEQGFWGYTF
>TRBJ1-6|TRBV30|TRBD1|.
TGTGCCTGGGCGGGACAGGGTAATTCACCCCTCCACTTT
CAWAGQGNSPLHF
>TRBJ1-6|TRBV19|TRBD1|.
TGTGCCAGTAGTAGACAGGGGACCAGCTCCTATAATTCACCCCTCCACTTT
CASSRQGTSSYNSPLHF
>TRBJ1-3|TRBV9|TRBD1|.
TGTGCCAGCAGCACCCGGACAGGGGGCTCTGGAAACACCATATATTTT
CASSTRTGGSGNTIYF
>TRBJ2-1|TRBV19|TRBD1|.
TGTGCCAGTAGCCTGGGACAGAACCCCTACAATGAGCAGTTCTTC
CASSLGQNPYNEQFF
>TRBJ2-7|TRBV5-8|TRBD2|.
TGTGCCAGCAGCTTGCTGGCGGGGGTTAGAAACGAGCAGTACTTC
CASSLLAGVRNEQYF
>TRBJ2-7|TRBV29-1|TRBD1|.
TGCAGCGCCGGGACAGGGACTTACGAGCAGTACTTC
CSAGTGTYEQYF
>TRBJ2-2|TRBV6-5|.|.
TGTGCCAGCAGGGCATCAAACACCGGGGAGCTGTTTTTT
CASRASNTGELFF
>TRBJ1-2|TRBV30|TRBD1|.
TGTGCCTGGAGTGTAGGGGGACAGATCTATGGCTACACCTTC
CAWSVGGQIYGYTF
>TRBJ1-5|TRBV19|.|.
TGTGCCAGTACCGCCTACAAGGGCCAGGGGAATCAGCCCCAGCATTTT
CASTAYKGQGNQPQHF
>TRBJ2-5|TRBV3-1/TRBV3-2|TRBD1|.
TGTGCCAGCAGTCGGACAGGGGGAAAGACCCAGTACTTC
CASSRTGGKTQYF
>TRBJ1-3|TRBV5-4|.|.
TGTGCCAGCAGCTTGGGGACACCTTCTGGAAACACCATATATTTT
CASSLGTPSGNTIYF
>TRBJ2-7|TRBV3-1/TRBV3-2|TRBD2|.
TGTGCCAGCAGCCAAAAAGGGCTCTCCGGGACTAGCGGATACTACGAGCAGTACTTC
CASSQKGLSGTSGYYEQYF
>TRBJ2-1|TRBV9|TRBD1|.
TGTGCCAGCAGCGGCGGACAGGGCGGATACAATGAGCAGTTCTTC
CASSGGQGGYNEQFF
>TRBJ1-2|TRBV6-4|.|.
TGTGCCAGCAGTGACGGGCGCGGGGCCGGCTATGGCTACACCTTC
CASSDGRGAGYGYTF
>TRBJ2-3|TRBV24-1|.|.
TGTGCCACCAGTGATTCAGCGAAGAGGGTGGATACGCAGTATTTT
CATSDSAKRVDTQYF
>TRBJ1-2|TRBV6-5|.|.
TGTGCCAGCAGCCAAATGGTCCAGAACTATGGCTACACCTTC
CASSQMVQNYGYTF
>TRBJ2-5|TRBV20-1|.|.
TGCAGTGCTAGTATGGCCGCGAGAGGTTTAACGGCCCAGTACTTC
CSASMAARGLTAQYF
>TRBJ1-2|TRBV5-4|.|.
TGTGCCAGCAGCTTGCAAGGGGAAGAGTGGGGCTACACCTTC
CASSLQGEEWGYTF
>TRBJ2-4|TRBV6-4|.|few
TGTGCCAGCAGTGACGCCCGGACAGTATCCAAAAACATTCAGTACTTC
CASSDARTVSKNIQYF
>TRBJ2-7|TRBV30|.|.
TGTGCCTGGAGTGTTCTAGCGCCTCTATACGAGCAGTACTTC
CAWSVLAPLYEQYF
>TRBJ2-5|TRBV3-1/TRBV3-2|.|.
TGTGCCAGCAGCCAAGGGAACCGACTTCTTCAAGAGACCCAGTACTTC
CASSQGNRLLQETQYF
>TRBJ2-1|TRBV4-2|.|.
TGTGCCAGCAGCCAAGAACAAGGGGATCACAATGAGCAGTTCTTC
CASSQEQGDHNEQFF
>TRBJ1-3|TRBV5-4|TRBD1|.
TGTGCCAGCAGTCGGGACAGGGCTTCTGGAAACACCATATATTTT
CASSRDRASGNTIYF
>TRBJ2-3|TRBV7-9|TRBD2|.
TGTGCCAGCAGCTCCCCGCCGCGGGGACTAGTGGGCACAGATACGCAGTATTTT
CASSSPPRGLVGTDTQYF
>TRBJ2-1|TRBV5-1|.|.
TGCGCCAGCAGCTCCAGCGGTGACTCCTACAATGAGCAGTTCTTC
CASSSSGDSYNEQFF
>TRBJ1-1|TRBV6-5|.|.
TGTGCCAGCAAGTATAAGACAGGAGGGAACACTGAAGCTTTCTTT
CASKYKTGGNTEAFF
>TRBJ2-5|TRBV6-6|TRBD2|.
TGTGCCAGCAGTTCAGTCACTTCTAGCGGCCAAGAGACCCAGTACTTC
CASSSVTSSGQETQYF
>TRBJ2-7|TRBV28|TRBD1|.
TGTGCCAGCAGTTTATGGGACAGGGGCTACGAGCAGTACTTC
CASSLWDRGYEQYF
>TRBJ2-1|TRBV6-2/TRBV6-3|TRBD2|many
TGTGCCAGCAGTAGGAACCCGGGACTAGCGGGCATTAGCTCCTACAATGAGCAGTTCTTC
CASSRNPGLAGISSYNEQFF
>TRBJ1-5|TRBV21-1|.|.
TGTGCCAGCGCACTCCGGGACAGGGTCGCCTTAAAGTATGGGGAACCAGATCAGCCCCAGCATTTT
CASALRDRVALKYGEPDQPQHF
>TRBJ1-6|TRBV3-1/TRBV3-2|.|once
TGTGCCAGCAGCCAAGAGTTCACAGGCAGCTCCTATAATTCACCCCTCCACTTT
CASSQEFTGSSYNSPLHF
>TRBJ2-7|TRBV7-3|TRBD1|.
TGTGCCAGCAGCCCCGCGGGGACAGGGAGGAACGAGCAGTACTTC
CASSPAGTGRNEQYF
>TRBJ1-3|TRBV5-1|TRBD1|.
TGCGCCAGCAGCGAGGACAGGCCCCCCTCTGGAAACACCATATATTTT
CASSEDRPPSGNTIYF
>TRBJ2-5|TRBV11-1|.|few
TGTGCCAGCAGCTTAATGGGCGGGGTTGGGGAGACCCAGTACTTC
CASSLMGGVGETQYF
>TRBJ2-1|TRBV15|TRBD2|.
TGTGCCACCAGCAGACCGGCGGGGGGAATGAATGAGCAGTTCTTC
CATSRPAGGMNEQFF
>TRBJ2-4|TRBV6-1|.|.
TGTGCCAGCAGTGAAAGATTGTGGGCGGGTGGCCTCAAAAACATTCAGTACTTC
CASSERLWAGGLKNIQYF
>TRBJ1-3|TRBV29-1|TRBD1|.
TGCAGCGTGGGTGACAGGGACGCTGGAAACACCATATATTTT
CSVGDRDAGNTIYF
>TRBJ2-2|TRBV21-1|.|.
TGTGCCAGCTACCCAAGGAGGACAGCTTTTAGCGGGTCGAAACGCACCGGGGAGCTGTTTTTT
CASYPRRTAFSGSKRTGELFF
>TRBJ2-7|TRBV15|TRBD1|few
TGTGCCACCAGCAGAGAGTCCGGGACAGGGTCTATCCTTTCCTACGAGCAGTACTTC
CATSRESGTGSILSYEQYF
>TRBJ1-1|TRBV24-1|TRBD1|.
TGTGCCACCAGCCGGACAGGGTACGAAGCTTTCTTT
CATSRTGYEAFF
>TRBJ1-3|TRBV4-1|TRBD1|.
TGCGCCAGCAGCTACGTCGGGACAGGGCCTGGAAACACCATATATTTT
CASSYVGTGPGNTIYF
>TRBJ1-1|TRBV7-9|.|few
TGTGCCAGCAGCCCACCTCAAAGAGGGAACACTGAAGCTTTCTTT
CASSPPQRGNTEAFF
>TRBJ2-7|TRBV27|TRBD2|.
TGTGCCAGCAGTTTACGGCCCGATCTAGCGGGGGGACACTACGAGCAGTACTTC
CASSLRPDLAGGHYEQYF
>TRBJ1-3|TRBV6-1|TRBD1|.
TGTGCCAGCAGTGAAGTCTACGGACAGGGTGGAAACACCATATATTTT
CASSEVYGQGGNTIYF
>TRBJ1-2|TRBV20-1|.|.
TGCAGTGCTAGTGATTCGTCGTCCGAGCCGGGTGGCTACACCTTC
CSASDSSSEPGGYTF
>TRBJ1-1|TRBV5-1|.|.
TGCGCCAGCAGCTTGGCCCAGGCAGGGAACACTGAAGCTTTCTTT
CASSLAQAGNTEAFF
>TRBJ2-1|TRBV24-1|TRBD2|once
TGTGCCACCAGCTCTCTAGCGGGGGGCTATAATGAGCAGTTCTTC
CATSSLAGGYNEQFF
>TRBJ2-6|TRBV5-4|.|.
TGTGCCAGCAGCTTATTCGGTGGGGCCAACGTCCTGACTTTC
CASSLFGGANVLTF
>TRBJ2-1|TRBV7-3|TRBD2|few
TGTGCCAGCAGCTTGACGGCGGGAGGGCCCAATGAGCAGTTCTTC
CASSLTAGGPNEQFF